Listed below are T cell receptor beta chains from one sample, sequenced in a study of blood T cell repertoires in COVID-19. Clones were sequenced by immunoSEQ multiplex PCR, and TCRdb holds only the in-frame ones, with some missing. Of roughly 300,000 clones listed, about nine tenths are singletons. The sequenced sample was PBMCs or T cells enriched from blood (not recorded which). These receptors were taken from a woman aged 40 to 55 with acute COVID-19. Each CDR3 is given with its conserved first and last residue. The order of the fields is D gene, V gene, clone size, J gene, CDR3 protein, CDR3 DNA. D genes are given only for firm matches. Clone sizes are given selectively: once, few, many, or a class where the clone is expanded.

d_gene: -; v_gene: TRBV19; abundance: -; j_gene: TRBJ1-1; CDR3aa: CASTLRTPPGEAFF; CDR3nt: TGTGCCAGTACCCTGAGGACACCGCCCGGGGAAGCTTTCTTT
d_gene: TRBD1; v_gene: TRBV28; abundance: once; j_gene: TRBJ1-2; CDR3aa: CASIPGTVAVYGYTF; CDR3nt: TGTGCCAGCATACCCGGGACAGTAGCTGTTTATGGCTACACCTTC
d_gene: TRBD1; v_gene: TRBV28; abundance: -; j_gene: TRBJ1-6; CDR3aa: CASSDRGSYNSPLHF; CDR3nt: TGTGCCAGCAGTGACAGGGGCTCCTATAATTCACCCCTCCACTTT
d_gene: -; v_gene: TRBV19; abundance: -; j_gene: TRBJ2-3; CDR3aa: CASTPTRSTDTQYF; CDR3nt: TGTGCCAGTACCCCGACTAGGAGCACAGATACGCAGTATTTT
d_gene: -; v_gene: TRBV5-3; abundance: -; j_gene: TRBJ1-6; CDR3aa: CARSLSTRRRSNNSPLHF; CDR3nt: TGTGCCAGAAGCTTATCTACCCGGCGGAGGTCGAATAATTCACCCCTCCACTTT
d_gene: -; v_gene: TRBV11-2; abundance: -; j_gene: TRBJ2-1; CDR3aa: CASSLTRGANEQFF; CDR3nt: TGTGCCAGCAGCTTAACCCGGGGGGCCAATGAGCAGTTCTTC
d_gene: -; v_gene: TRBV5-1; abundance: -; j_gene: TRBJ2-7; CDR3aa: CASSGPGAYEQYF; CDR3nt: TGCGCCAGCAGCGGGCCCGGGGCCTACGAGCAGTACTTC
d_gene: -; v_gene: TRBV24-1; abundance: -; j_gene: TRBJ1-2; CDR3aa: CATSDPSGGYTF; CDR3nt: TGTGCCACCAGTGATCCCTCGGGGGGCTACACCTTC
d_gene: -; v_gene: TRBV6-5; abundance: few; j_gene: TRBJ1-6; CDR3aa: CASSYGQGLNNSPLHF; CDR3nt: TGTGCCAGCAGTTACGGGCAGGGTCTCAATAATTCACCCCTCCACTTT
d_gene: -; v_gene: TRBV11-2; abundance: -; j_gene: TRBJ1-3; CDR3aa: CASSLYRGGSGNTIYF; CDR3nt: TGTGCCAGCAGCTTGTATCGAGGGGGCTCTGGAAACACCATATATTTT
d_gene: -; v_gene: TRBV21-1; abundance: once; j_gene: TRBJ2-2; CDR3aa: CAFDQGGGTNTGELFF; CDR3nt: TGTGCCTTTGACCAAGGGGGCGGGACTAACACCGGGGAGCTGTTTTTT
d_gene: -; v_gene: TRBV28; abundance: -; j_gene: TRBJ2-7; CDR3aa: CASSSVSYEQYF; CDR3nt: TGTGCCAGCAGTTCCGTCTCCTACGAGCAGTACTTC
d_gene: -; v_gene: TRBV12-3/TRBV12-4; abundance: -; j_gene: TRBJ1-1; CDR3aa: CASRDNQIEAFF; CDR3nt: TGTGCCAGCAGAGATAACCAGATTGAAGCTTTCTTT
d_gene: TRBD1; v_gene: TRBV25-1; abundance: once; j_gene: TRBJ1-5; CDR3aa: CASSGTGLNQPQHF; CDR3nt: TGTGCCAGCTCTGGGACAGGCTTAAATCAGCCCCAGCATTTT
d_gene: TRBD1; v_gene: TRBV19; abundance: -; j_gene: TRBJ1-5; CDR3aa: CASSIGQGASSNQPQHF; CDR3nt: TGTGCCAGTAGTATCGGACAGGGGGCTTCTAGCAATCAGCCCCAGCATTTT
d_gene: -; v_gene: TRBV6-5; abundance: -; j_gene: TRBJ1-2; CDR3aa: CASSFLTPTRVGYTF; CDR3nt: TGTGCCAGCAGTTTCCTCACCCCGACCCGGGTTGGCTACACCTTC
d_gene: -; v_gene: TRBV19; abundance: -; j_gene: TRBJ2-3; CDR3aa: CASSTWTDTSTDTQYF; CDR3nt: TGTGCCAGTAGTACCTGGACAGACACTAGCACAGATACGCAGTATTTT
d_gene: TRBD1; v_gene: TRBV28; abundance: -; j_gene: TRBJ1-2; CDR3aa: CASGQGAKAFEGYTF; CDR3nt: TGTGCCAGCGGACAGGGGGCGAAAGCGTTCGAAGGCTACACCTTC
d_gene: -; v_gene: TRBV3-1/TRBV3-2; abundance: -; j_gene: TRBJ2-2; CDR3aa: CASSQDVLGTGELFF; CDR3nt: TGTGCCAGCAGCCAAGATGTCCTCGGGACCGGGGAGCTGTTTTTT
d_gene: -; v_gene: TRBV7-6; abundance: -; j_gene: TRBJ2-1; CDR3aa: CASTPGGGENIYNEQFF; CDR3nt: TGTGCCAGCACCCCAGGGGGAGGCGAGAACATCTACAATGAGCAGTTCTTC
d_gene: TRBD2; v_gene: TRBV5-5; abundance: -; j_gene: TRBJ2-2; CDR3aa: CASSLVGLAGVNTGELFF; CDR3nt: TGTGCCAGCAGCTTGGTGGGACTAGCGGGAGTAAACACCGGGGAGCTGTTTTTT
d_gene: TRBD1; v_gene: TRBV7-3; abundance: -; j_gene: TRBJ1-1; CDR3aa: CASSQGQMNTEAFF; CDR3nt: TGTGCCAGCAGCCAGGGACAGATGAACACTGAAGCTTTCTTT
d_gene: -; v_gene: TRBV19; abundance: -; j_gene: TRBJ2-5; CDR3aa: CASSPLTAQETQYF; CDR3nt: TGTGCCAGTAGTCCCCTTACAGCTCAAGAGACCCAGTACTTC